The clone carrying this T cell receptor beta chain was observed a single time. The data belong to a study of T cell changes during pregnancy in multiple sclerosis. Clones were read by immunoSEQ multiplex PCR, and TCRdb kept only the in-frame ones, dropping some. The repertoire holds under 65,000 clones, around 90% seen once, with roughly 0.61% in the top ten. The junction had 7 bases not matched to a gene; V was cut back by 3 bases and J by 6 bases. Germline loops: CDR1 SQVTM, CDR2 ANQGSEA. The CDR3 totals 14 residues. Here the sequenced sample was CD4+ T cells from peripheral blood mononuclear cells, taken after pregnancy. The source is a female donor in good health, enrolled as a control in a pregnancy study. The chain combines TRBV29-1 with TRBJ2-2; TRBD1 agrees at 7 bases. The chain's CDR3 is CSVEAGGRAGELFF. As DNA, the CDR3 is TGCAGCGTTGAGGCAGGGGGAAGGGCCGGGGAGCTGTTTTTT.